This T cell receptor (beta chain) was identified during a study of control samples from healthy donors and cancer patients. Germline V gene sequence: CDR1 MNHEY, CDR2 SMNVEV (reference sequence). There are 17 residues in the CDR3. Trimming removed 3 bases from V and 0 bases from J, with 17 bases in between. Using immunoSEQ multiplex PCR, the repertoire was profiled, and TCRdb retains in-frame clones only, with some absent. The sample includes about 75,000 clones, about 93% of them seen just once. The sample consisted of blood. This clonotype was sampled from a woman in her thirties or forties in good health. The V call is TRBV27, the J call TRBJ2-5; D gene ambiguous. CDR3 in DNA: TGTGCCAGCAGTTTCCGCCCTCCCCTCGCCTACCAAGAGACCCAGTACTTC. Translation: CASSFRPPLAYQETQYF.